This is a list of T cell receptor beta chains from one sample in a study of cytomegalovirus exposure and HLA in healthy donors. Clones were sequenced by immunoSEQ multiplex PCR, and TCRdb holds only the in-frame ones, with some missing. The data show about 160,000 clones, with 75% to 85% seen just once and 5% to 7% held by the top ten. Sequencing used PBMCs. The receptors shown here come from a man in his fifties in good health and CMV-seropositive. Each CDR3 is given with its conserved first and last residue. Fields, in order: CDR3 protein, CDR3 DNA, J gene, clone size, D gene, V gene. D genes are given only for firm matches. Some rows mark clone size as missing; the rest say once, few, many or name a class of expanded clone.

cdr3_aa: CSVQIGDQPQHF; cdr3_nt: TGCAGCGTACAAATAGGAGATCAGCCCCAGCATTTT; j_call: TRBJ1-5; clone_size: -; d_call: -; v_call: TRBV29-1
cdr3_aa: CASSSGVMDGYTF; cdr3_nt: TGCGCCAGCAGCAGCGGGGTAATGGATGGCTACACCTTC; j_call: TRBJ1-2; clone_size: -; d_call: -; v_call: TRBV10-2
cdr3_aa: CASSNQGGPTDTQYF; cdr3_nt: TGCGCCAGCAGCAACCAGGGGGGCCCCACAGATACGCAGTATTTT; j_call: TRBJ2-3; clone_size: -; d_call: -; v_call: TRBV5-1
cdr3_aa: CASSSSVGSQETQYF; cdr3_nt: TGTGCCAGCAGCTCCTCCGTGGGGAGCCAAGAGACCCAGTACTTC; j_call: TRBJ2-5; clone_size: -; d_call: -; v_call: TRBV7-9
cdr3_aa: CASQSGGLGYTF; cdr3_nt: TGTGCCAGTCAGTCGGGGGGGCTTGGCTACACCTTC; j_call: TRBJ1-2; clone_size: -; d_call: -; v_call: TRBV19
cdr3_aa: CATSRSGQGTYNEQFF; cdr3_nt: TGTGCCACCAGCAGATCGGGACAGGGAACCTACAATGAGCAGTTCTTC; j_call: TRBJ2-1; clone_size: once; d_call: TRBD1; v_call: TRBV15
cdr3_aa: CASSRMSRQAFSGANVLTF; cdr3_nt: TGTGCCAGCAGCCGGATGTCCCGACAGGCCTTCTCTGGGGCCAACGTCCTGACTTTC; j_call: TRBJ2-6; clone_size: -; d_call: -; v_call: TRBV7-8
cdr3_aa: CASSLEPGSNTEAFF; cdr3_nt: TGTGCCAGCAGCTTAGAGCCAGGTTCGAACACTGAAGCTTTCTTT; j_call: TRBJ1-1; clone_size: -; d_call: -; v_call: TRBV5-6
cdr3_aa: CASSETGVNTEAFF; cdr3_nt: TGTGCCAGCAGCGAGACAGGCGTGAACACTGAAGCTTTCTTT; j_call: TRBJ1-1; clone_size: -; d_call: -; v_call: TRBV7-9
cdr3_aa: CASSPNTGGSYNEQFF; cdr3_nt: TGTGCCAGCTCACCTAACACGGGGGGCTCCTACAATGAGCAGTTCTTC; j_call: TRBJ2-1; clone_size: -; d_call: TRBD2; v_call: TRBV18
cdr3_aa: CASSLDRVYGYTF; cdr3_nt: TGTGCCAGCAGCCTGGACAGGGTCTATGGCTACACCTTC; j_call: TRBJ1-2; clone_size: -; d_call: TRBD1; v_call: TRBV5-4
cdr3_aa: CASSSTGAPSYEQYF; cdr3_nt: TGTGCCAGCTCATCTACAGGGGCTCCCTCCTACGAGCAGTACTTC; j_call: TRBJ2-7; clone_size: -; d_call: TRBD1; v_call: TRBV18
cdr3_aa: CATSRDVTGKGNQPQHF; cdr3_nt: TGTGCCACCAGCAGAGATGTGACAGGGAAAGGCAATCAGCCCCAGCATTTT; j_call: TRBJ1-5; clone_size: few; d_call: TRBD1; v_call: TRBV15
cdr3_aa: CASSLPRDRVSEQYF; cdr3_nt: TGTGCCAGCAGCTTACCCCGGGACAGGGTATCCGAGCAGTACTTC; j_call: TRBJ2-7; clone_size: once; d_call: TRBD1; v_call: TRBV7-9
cdr3_aa: CASAPLAGGRETQYF; cdr3_nt: TGCGCCAGCGCTCCCCTCGCGGGGGGCCGAGAGACCCAGTACTTC; j_call: TRBJ2-5; clone_size: -; d_call: TRBD2; v_call: TRBV4-1
cdr3_aa: CASSPERGDSYGYTF; cdr3_nt: TGTGCCAGCAGCCCAGAGAGAGGGGACAGCTATGGCTACACCTTC; j_call: TRBJ1-2; clone_size: few; d_call: TRBD1; v_call: TRBV4-2
cdr3_aa: CASSINFRGGNTEAFF; cdr3_nt: TGCGCCAGCAGTATCAATTTCCGGGGAGGTAACACTGAAGCTTTCTTT; j_call: TRBJ1-1; clone_size: -; d_call: -; v_call: TRBV5-1
cdr3_aa: CASSPRTATNYGYTF; cdr3_nt: TGTGCCAGCTCACCTCGGACAGCTACTAACTATGGCTACACCTTC; j_call: TRBJ1-2; clone_size: -; d_call: -; v_call: TRBV18
cdr3_aa: CASSSRTGPGTQYF; cdr3_nt: TGTGCCAGCAGCTCTCGGACAGGTCCGGGGACCCAGTACTTC; j_call: TRBJ2-5; clone_size: -; d_call: TRBD1; v_call: TRBV7-6
cdr3_aa: CAITSGGRGVNGNYGYTF; cdr3_nt: TGTGCCATCACGAGCGGGGGGAGGGGTGTTAATGGGAACTATGGCTACACCTTC; j_call: TRBJ1-2; clone_size: -; d_call: -; v_call: TRBV10-3
cdr3_aa: CASSRDRTSYEQYF; cdr3_nt: TGTGCCAGCAGCCGGGACAGGACCTCCTACGAGCAGTACTTC; j_call: TRBJ2-7; clone_size: -; d_call: TRBD1; v_call: TRBV5-4
cdr3_aa: CASSQEGSGNEQFF; cdr3_nt: TGTGCCAGCAGCCAAGAAGGTAGCGGCAATGAGCAGTTCTTC; j_call: TRBJ2-1; clone_size: -; d_call: -; v_call: TRBV14
cdr3_aa: CASSPGQGPPGGYTF; cdr3_nt: TGTGCCAGCAGCCCAGGACAGGGGCCGCCCGGGGGCTACACCTTC; j_call: TRBJ1-2; clone_size: -; d_call: TRBD1; v_call: TRBV7-6
cdr3_aa: CSVLGHYNEQFF; cdr3_nt: TGCAGCGTTCTGGGGCATTACAATGAGCAGTTCTTC; j_call: TRBJ2-1; clone_size: -; d_call: -; v_call: TRBV29-1
cdr3_aa: CASKGLTGELFF; cdr3_nt: TGTGCCAGCAAAGGACTTACCGGGGAGCTGTTTTTT; j_call: TRBJ2-2; clone_size: -; d_call: -; v_call: TRBV25-1
cdr3_aa: CASSEVGTGINYGYTF; cdr3_nt: TGTGCCAGCAGTGAAGTGGGGACAGGGATAAACTATGGCTACACCTTC; j_call: TRBJ1-2; clone_size: -; d_call: TRBD1; v_call: TRBV25-1
cdr3_aa: CASEDLDRETVLGYGYTF; cdr3_nt: TGTGCCAGCGAGGATCTGGACAGGGAGACGGTTTTAGGCTATGGCTACACCTTC; j_call: TRBJ1-2; clone_size: -; d_call: TRBD1; v_call: TRBV2
cdr3_aa: CASSSGGRTEAFF; cdr3_nt: TGTGCCAGCAGCTCAGGGGGAAGAACTGAAGCTTTCTTT; j_call: TRBJ1-1; clone_size: -; d_call: TRBD1; v_call: TRBV27
cdr3_aa: CASSQVAAALPHDTQYF; cdr3_nt: TGTGCCAGCAGCCAAGTGGCAGCGGCGCTTCCCCACGATACGCAGTATTTT; j_call: TRBJ2-3; clone_size: -; d_call: -; v_call: TRBV14
cdr3_aa: CASSPDAATGGKKLFF; cdr3_nt: TGTGCCAGTAGCCCCGACGCCGCGACGGGGGGAAAAAAACTGTTTTTT; j_call: TRBJ1-4; clone_size: -; d_call: -; v_call: TRBV19
cdr3_aa: CASRSGRENTGELFF; cdr3_nt: TGTGCCAGCAGGTCGGGGAGGGAGAACACCGGGGAGCTGTTTTTT; j_call: TRBJ2-2; clone_size: -; d_call: TRBD2; v_call: TRBV2
cdr3_aa: CATTPTRGTGELFF; cdr3_nt: TGTGCCACCACTCCTACTCGCGGCACCGGGGAGCTGTTTTTT; j_call: TRBJ2-2; clone_size: once; d_call: -; v_call: TRBV4-2
cdr3_aa: CASSMASYNSPLHF; cdr3_nt: TGTGCCAGTAGTATGGCCAGTTACAATTCACCCCTCCACTTT; j_call: TRBJ1-6; clone_size: -; d_call: -; v_call: TRBV19
cdr3_aa: CASSSPGTGLYEQYF; cdr3_nt: TGTGCCAGCAGCTCCCCCGGGACAGGCCTCTACGAGCAGTACTTC; j_call: TRBJ2-7; clone_size: once; d_call: TRBD1; v_call: TRBV13
cdr3_aa: CASRRGQLNEKLFF; cdr3_nt: TGTGCCAGCAGGAGGGGACAGCTTAATGAAAAACTGTTTTTT; j_call: TRBJ1-4; clone_size: -; d_call: TRBD1; v_call: TRBV6-1
cdr3_aa: CASSLRESYNEQFF; cdr3_nt: TGTGCCAGCAGCTTAAGAGAATCCTACAATGAGCAGTTCTTC; j_call: TRBJ2-1; clone_size: -; d_call: -; v_call: TRBV11-3
cdr3_aa: CASTRGSGRADTQYF; cdr3_nt: TGTGCCAGCACCAGAGGCAGCGGGAGGGCAGATACGCAGTATTTT; j_call: TRBJ2-3; clone_size: -; d_call: TRBD2; v_call: TRBV6-5
cdr3_aa: CASSLDGLGTEAFF; cdr3_nt: TGTGCCAGCAGCTTAGACGGACTGGGGACTGAAGCTTTCTTT; j_call: TRBJ1-1; clone_size: -; d_call: -; v_call: TRBV7-3
cdr3_aa: CASSVMDMLSSYNEQFF; cdr3_nt: TGTGCCAGCAGCGTAATGGACATGCTGAGCTCCTACAATGAGCAGTTCTTC; j_call: TRBJ2-1; clone_size: -; d_call: -; v_call: TRBV9
cdr3_aa: CASSRTGGERETQYF; cdr3_nt: TGTGCCAGCAGCCGAACAGGGGGCGAGAGAGAGACCCAGTACTTC; j_call: TRBJ2-5; clone_size: -; d_call: TRBD1; v_call: TRBV11-2
cdr3_aa: CASSLGLGRTDTQYF; cdr3_nt: TGTGCCAGCAGCTTAGGGTTGGGGCGCACAGATACGCAGTATTTT; j_call: TRBJ2-3; clone_size: -; d_call: -; v_call: TRBV7-2
cdr3_aa: CSVEDRDRWTGELFF; cdr3_nt: TGCAGCGTTGAAGACCGGGACAGGTGGACCGGGGAGCTGTTTTTT; j_call: TRBJ2-2; clone_size: few; d_call: TRBD1; v_call: TRBV29-1
cdr3_aa: CASSPPGLAGGVHKTQYF; cdr3_nt: TGTGCCAGCAGCCCCCCCGGACTAGCGGGGGGGGTCCATAAGACCCAGTACTTC; j_call: TRBJ2-5; clone_size: -; d_call: TRBD2; v_call: TRBV28
cdr3_aa: CASSVDRAMNTEAFF; cdr3_nt: TGTGCCAGCAGTGTGGACAGAGCGATGAACACTGAAGCTTTCTTT; j_call: TRBJ1-1; clone_size: -; d_call: -; v_call: TRBV6-1
cdr3_aa: CASSLSAGTEAFF; cdr3_nt: TGCGCCAGCAGCTTGTCCGCAGGAACTGAAGCTTTCTTT; j_call: TRBJ1-1; clone_size: few; d_call: -; v_call: TRBV5-1
cdr3_aa: CASSDQGTDNEQFF; cdr3_nt: TGTGCCAGCTCGGACCAGGGGACCGACAATGAGCAGTTCTTC; j_call: TRBJ2-1; clone_size: -; d_call: -; v_call: TRBV18
cdr3_aa: CASRIDRGTDTQYF; cdr3_nt: TGTGCCAGCAGGATAGATAGAGGGACAGATACGCAGTATTTT; j_call: TRBJ2-3; clone_size: -; d_call: -; v_call: TRBV2
cdr3_aa: CAWSVSGNQPQHF; cdr3_nt: TGTGCCTGGAGTGTGTCGGGGAATCAGCCCCAGCATTTT; j_call: TRBJ1-5; clone_size: -; d_call: -; v_call: TRBV30
cdr3_aa: CASSHRRGEKLFF; cdr3_nt: TGTGCCAGCAGCCATCGACGGGGAGAAAAACTGTTTTTT; j_call: TRBJ1-4; clone_size: -; d_call: -; v_call: TRBV7-8
cdr3_aa: CASSDLLGGSTEAFF; cdr3_nt: TGTGCCAGCAGTGACTTACTAGGGGGATCCACTGAAGCTTTCTTT; j_call: TRBJ1-1; clone_size: once; d_call: -; v_call: TRBV25-1
cdr3_aa: CASSLTLRDYQETQYF; cdr3_nt: TGCGCCAGCAGCTTGACCCTACGGGACTACCAAGAGACCCAGTACTTC; j_call: TRBJ2-5; clone_size: -; d_call: -; v_call: TRBV5-1
cdr3_aa: CASSLTSGGLDTQYF; cdr3_nt: TGTGCCAGCAGCTTAACTAGCGGGGGGTTGGATACGCAGTATTTT; j_call: TRBJ2-3; clone_size: once; d_call: TRBD2; v_call: TRBV7-9
cdr3_aa: CASSPPSENIQYF; cdr3_nt: TGTGCCAGCTCACCACCGTCCGAAAACATTCAGTACTTC; j_call: TRBJ2-4; clone_size: -; d_call: -; v_call: TRBV18
cdr3_aa: CASTPHEGSGNTIYF; cdr3_nt: TGTGCCAGTACCCCTCATGAGGGCTCTGGAAACACCATATATTTT; j_call: TRBJ1-3; clone_size: -; d_call: -; v_call: TRBV19
cdr3_aa: CASSQVHGGRTDTQYF; cdr3_nt: TGCGCCAGCAGCCAAGTCCACGGGGGGAGGACAGATACGCAGTATTTT; j_call: TRBJ2-3; clone_size: -; d_call: TRBD2; v_call: TRBV4-1
cdr3_aa: CASSPRWGTSGRGGDTQYF; cdr3_nt: TGTGCCAGCAGTCCACGTTGGGGGACTAGCGGGAGAGGGGGAGATACGCAGTATTTT; j_call: TRBJ2-3; clone_size: -; d_call: TRBD2; v_call: TRBV27
cdr3_aa: CASSYYSNQPQHF; cdr3_nt: TGTGCCAGCAGCTACTATAGCAATCAGCCCCAGCATTTT; j_call: TRBJ1-5; clone_size: -; d_call: -; v_call: TRBV7-9
cdr3_aa: CASSRFGGAITGELFF; cdr3_nt: TGTGCCAGCAGTCGTTTCGGGGGGGCGATCACCGGGGAGCTGTTTTTT; j_call: TRBJ2-2; clone_size: -; d_call: TRBD2; v_call: TRBV6-6
cdr3_aa: CASSIEDQGNQPQHF; cdr3_nt: TGTGCCAGTAGTATAGAAGACCAGGGGAATCAGCCCCAGCATTTT; j_call: TRBJ1-5; clone_size: once; d_call: -; v_call: TRBV19
cdr3_aa: CASSYGDIPKGQPQHF; cdr3_nt: TGTGCCAGCAGTTATGGGGACATACCTAAAGGTCAGCCCCAGCATTTT; j_call: TRBJ1-5; clone_size: -; d_call: -; v_call: TRBV6-6